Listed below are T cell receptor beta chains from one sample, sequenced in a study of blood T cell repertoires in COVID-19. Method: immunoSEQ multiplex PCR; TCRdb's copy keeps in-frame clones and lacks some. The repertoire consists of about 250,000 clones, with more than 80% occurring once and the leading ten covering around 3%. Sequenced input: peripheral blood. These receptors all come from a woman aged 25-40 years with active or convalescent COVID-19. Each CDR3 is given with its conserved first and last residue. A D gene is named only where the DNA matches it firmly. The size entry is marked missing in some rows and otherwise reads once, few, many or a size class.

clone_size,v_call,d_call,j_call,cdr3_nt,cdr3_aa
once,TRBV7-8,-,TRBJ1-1,TGTGCCAGCAGCCAAGAGCTCGACGGACTGGCCACTGAAGCTTTCTTT,CASSQELDGLATEAFF
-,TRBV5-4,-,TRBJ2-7,TGTGCCAGCAGCTTGGGGGCCGCGGGGGCAGGCTACGAGCAGTACTTC,CASSLGAAGAGYEQYF
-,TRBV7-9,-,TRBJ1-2,TGTGCCAGCAGCAACGGGGGCTATGGCTACACCTTC,CASSNGGYGYTF
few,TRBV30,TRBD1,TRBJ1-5,TGTGCCTGGAGGCATGGACAGGGGCCGGTGAATCAGCCCCAGCATTTT,CAWRHGQGPVNQPQHF
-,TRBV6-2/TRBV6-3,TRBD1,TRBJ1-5,TGTGCCAGCAGTTACCTTGGGACAGGGAGATATCGGGACAATCAGCCCCAGCATTTT,CASSYLGTGRYRDNQPQHF
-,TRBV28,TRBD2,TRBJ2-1,TGTGCCAGCAGTTTAAGAGCGGGGGGGACATTTACCTACAATGAGCAGTTCTTC,CASSLRAGGTFTYNEQFF
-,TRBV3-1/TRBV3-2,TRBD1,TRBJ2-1,TGTGCCAGCAGCCAAGATCCGCAGGGGGTGTCCAATGAGCAGTTCTTC,CASSQDPQGVSNEQFF
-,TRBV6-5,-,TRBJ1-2,TGTGCCAGCAGTCGGGCAGGGCACTATGGCTACACCTTC,CASSRAGHYGYTF
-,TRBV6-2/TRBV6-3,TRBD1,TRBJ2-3,TGTGCCAGCAGTTACTTGGGACAGCGTGCAGATACGCAGTATTTT,CASSYLGQRADTQYF
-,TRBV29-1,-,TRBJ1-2,TGCAGCGTTGAAACGGCTAACTATGGCTACACCTTC,CSVETANYGYTF
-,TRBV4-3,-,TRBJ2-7,TGCGCCAGCAGCCAAGAAGGGTTCAGGGGCGAGCAGTACTTC,CASSQEGFRGEQYF
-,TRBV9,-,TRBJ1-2,TGTGCCAGCAGATCTGACAGCTATGGCTACACCTTC,CASRSDSYGYTF
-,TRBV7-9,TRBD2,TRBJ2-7,TGTGCCAGCAGCCCCTATAGCGGGGGGCCCCTCGAGCAGTACTTC,CASSPYSGGPLEQYF
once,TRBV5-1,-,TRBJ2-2,TGCGCCAGCAGCTTTAGCGGAACGAACACCGGGGAGCTGTTTTTT,CASSFSGTNTGELFF
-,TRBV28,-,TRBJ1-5,TGTGCCAGCCCCCAGGGGAACAGAAGTTTGAATCAGCCCCAGCATTTT,CASPQGNRSLNQPQHF
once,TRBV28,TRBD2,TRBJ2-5,TGTGCCAGCAGAATGACTAGCGTGGGGACCCAGTACTTC,CASRMTSVGTQYF
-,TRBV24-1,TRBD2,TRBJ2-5,TGTGCCACCAGTGAAACCGGGACTAGGCAGACCCAGTACTTC,CATSETGTRQTQYF
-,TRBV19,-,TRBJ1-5,TGTGCCAGTAGTATAGTAGGGGTGAGGCAGCCCCAGCATTTT,CASSIVGVRQPQHF
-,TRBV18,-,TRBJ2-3,TGTGCCAGCTCACCCGGACGGGCGGGAGATACGCAGTATTTT,CASSPGRAGDTQYF
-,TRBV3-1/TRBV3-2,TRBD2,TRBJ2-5,TGTGCCAGCAGCCAGTCCAGCGGGGGGGAGACCCAGTACTTC,CASSQSSGGETQYF
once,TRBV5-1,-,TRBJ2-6,TGCGCCAGCAGCTTTCACCAGGGCCCGCCTGGGGCCAACGTCCTGACTTTC,CASSFHQGPPGANVLTF
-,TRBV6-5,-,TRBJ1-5,TGTGCCAGCAGGAGGGATAGCAATCAGCCCCAGCATTTT,CASRRDSNQPQHF
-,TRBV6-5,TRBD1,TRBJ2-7,TGTGCCAGCAGTCCCGACAGGGGGTCCTACGAGCAGTACTTC,CASSPDRGSYEQYF
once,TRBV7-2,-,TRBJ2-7,TGTGCCAGCAGCTTATCCCCAGGGCACGAGCAGTACTTC,CASSLSPGHEQYF
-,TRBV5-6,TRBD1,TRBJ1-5,TGTGCCAGCAGCGCCGGGACAGCTGGCAATCAGCCCCAGCATTTT,CASSAGTAGNQPQHF
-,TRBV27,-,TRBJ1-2,TGTGCCAGCAGTTTATCAGGGACTGTGTCTCTCCCCTTCGGCTACACCTTC,CASSLSGTVSLPFGYTF
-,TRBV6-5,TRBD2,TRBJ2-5,TGTGCCAGCAGTTTGAACAGCGGGGGGGCCCAAGAGACCCAGTACTTC,CASSLNSGGAQETQYF
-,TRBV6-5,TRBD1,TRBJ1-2,TGTGCCAGCAGTTACGAGAAGACAGGGGTTTGGGGCTACACCTTC,CASSYEKTGVWGYTF
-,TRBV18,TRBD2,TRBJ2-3,TGTGCCAGCTCTCCCCTAGCGGGGGGCACAGATACGCAGTATTTT,CASSPLAGGTDTQYF
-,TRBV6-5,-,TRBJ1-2,TGTGCCAGCAGCCGAAACCGGGACACTAACTATGGCTACACCTTC,CASSRNRDTNYGYTF
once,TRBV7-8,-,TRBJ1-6,TGTGCCAGCAGCTTAGCCGGGACATCCTATAATTCACCCCTCCACTTT,CASSLAGTSYNSPLHF
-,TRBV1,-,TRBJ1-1,TGCACCAGCGAGTTTCAGGGTTCTGAAGCTTTCTTT,CTSEFQGSEAFF
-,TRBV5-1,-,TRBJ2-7,TGCGCCAGCAGCTTGGCGGGGGGCAACTACGAGCAGTACTTC,CASSLAGGNYEQYF
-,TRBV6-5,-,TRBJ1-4,TGTGCCAGCAGCGCCCCGGGGTGGACTAATGAAAAACTGTTTTTT,CASSAPGWTNEKLFF
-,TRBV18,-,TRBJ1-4,TGTGCCAGCTCACTTCTAGGACAGAATGAAAAACTGTTTTTT,CASSLLGQNEKLFF
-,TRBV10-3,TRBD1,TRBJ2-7,TGTGCCACGGGACAGTCTAGCTCCTACGAGCAGTACTTC,CATGQSSSYEQYF
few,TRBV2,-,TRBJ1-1,TGTGCCAGCAGCGAGCCGAACACTGAAGCTTTCTTT,CASSEPNTEAFF
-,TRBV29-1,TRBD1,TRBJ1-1,TGCAGCGTCCGGACAGGGGTTGACACTGAAGCTTTCTTT,CSVRTGVDTEAFF
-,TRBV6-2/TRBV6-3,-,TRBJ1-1,TGTGCCAGCAGTTACTCGGACGGACAGTTCATGAACACTGAAGCTTTCTTT,CASSYSDGQFMNTEAFF
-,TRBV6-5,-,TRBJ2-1,TGTGCCAGCAGTTATGGAGGGGGCGGAGGGAATGAGCAGTTCTTC,CASSYGGGGGNEQFF
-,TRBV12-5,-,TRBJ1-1,TGTGCTAGTGGCCTATCGCCAGGGGCGCGTGGAAGGGAAACTGAAGCTTTCTTT,CASGLSPGARGRETEAFF
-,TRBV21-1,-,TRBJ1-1,TGTGCCAGCAGCAAATGGTTCACAGGCCCGAACACTGAAGCTTTCTTT,CASSKWFTGPNTEAFF
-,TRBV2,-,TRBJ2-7,TGTGCCAGCAGTGATGAACAGGGCCCCTACGAGCAGTACTTC,CASSDEQGPYEQYF
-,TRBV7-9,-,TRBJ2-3,TGTGCCAGCAGCCCGGGAGCGGGACACGATACGCAGTATTTT,CASSPGAGHDTQYF
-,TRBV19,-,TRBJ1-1,TGTGCCAGTAATGGCAGATTCACTGAAGCTTTCTTT,CASNGRFTEAFF
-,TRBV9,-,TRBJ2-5,TGTGCCAGCAGCCAAATGGCCACCCAAGAGACCCAGTACTTC,CASSQMATQETQYF
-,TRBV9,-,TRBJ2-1,TGTGCCAGCAGCGTAACAGGGAGACCCTACAATGAGCAGTTCTTC,CASSVTGRPYNEQFF
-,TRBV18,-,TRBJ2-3,TGTGCCAGCTCACCAGAACTAGGGACAACTAGCACAGATACGCAGTATTTT,CASSPELGTTSTDTQYF